This paragraph covers one TCR beta chain sequence. This specimen comes from a study of cytomegalovirus exposure and HLA in healthy donors. Study background: T cells numbering about 180 million yielded around 120 million unique TCR beta sequences in an earlier analysis. Within the Caucasian-associated ancestry cluster were 65% to 85% of the approximately 400 genotyped donors.

The primer mix had 60 Vbeta and 13 Jbeta primers. Generated by immunoSEQ multiplex PCR, the TCRdb table keeps only in-frame clones and is missing some. The sample carries roughly 200,000 clones, 60% to 80% recorded once. Material for sequencing was PBMCs. The source of this sequence is a man in his 60s in good health and CMV-seronegative.

CDR3 nucleotides: TGTGCCAGCACCGAGGCAGCGAACACTGAAGCTTTCTTT. This encodes CASTEAANTEAFF. The chain carries TRBV9 and TRBJ1-1; no clear D gene. The CDR3 covers 13 residues. The V gene lost 6 bases and the J gene lost 1 base, with 10 bases spanning the gap. CDR1 and CDR2 (germline): SGDLS, YYNGEE. Filled out from reference TRBV9 and TRBJ1-1, the complete variable domain reads DSGVTQTPKHLITATGQRVTLRCSPRSGDLSVYWYQQSLDQGLQFLIQYYNGEERAKGNILERFSAQQFPDLHSELNLSSLELGDSALYFCASTEAANTEAFFGQGTRLTVV.